The 19 T cell receptor beta chains presented below share a single source sample, sequenced in a study of CD8+CD57+ T cells in acquired aplastic anemia. Individuals selected for sequencing had exhibited CD8+CD57+ cell expansion on flow cytometry. Genomic DNA constituted the template upon which TCR beta VDJ and CDR3 profiling was performed. MiXCR, run by TCRdb on the reads, gives a single entry per CDR3 protein. The sample yields 200,000 to 300,000 distinct CDR3 sequences, approximately 50% seen once. The sequencing input was sorted CD4+, CD8+, or CD8+CD57+ T cells (not recorded which) from PBMCs. These receptors were collected from a human donor with aplastic anemia.

The chain carries TRBV7-2 and TRBJ2-2; D is unresolved. Germline assignment: CDR1 SGHTA and CDR2 FQGNSA. The CDR3 is 13 residues long. The germline V and J ends were trimmed by 9 bases and 4 bases, with 12 bases remaining between them. The CDR3 nucleotides read TGTGCCAGTAGTCCGGAGTTCACCGGGGAGCTGTTTTTT. Translated: CASSPEFTGELFF.

Comments on this clonotype: A much more abundant neighbour one base away suggests this may be a read error. The chain joins TRBV9 to TRBJ2-5; D uncertain. This CDR3 is 14 amino acids long. Germline CDR1 and CDR2: SGDLS and YYNGEE. Trimming took off 7 bases at V and 4 bases at J, with 17 bases between the two ends. The CDR3, as DNA: TGTGCCAGCGTCCAGCCACCGGTGGGAGAGACCCAGTACTTC. It translates to CASVQPPVGETQYF.

This clonotype was detected only a few times. V is TRBV6-5 and J is TRBJ2-2; 9 positions agree with TRBD1. V dropped 4 bases and J dropped 1; count of bases not matched to a gene: 4. CDR1 is MNHEY and CDR2 is SVGAGI in the germline V gene. The CDR3 loop spans 16 amino acids. CDR3 sequence reads: CASSSGQGQNTGELFF. CDR3 DNA sequence: TGTGCCAGCAGTTCGGGACAGGGCCAGAACACCGGGGAGCTGTTTTTT.

The rearrangement uses TRBV12-5 and TRBJ1-2; weak D call: TRBD1 (5 bases). CDR1 is LGHNT, CDR2 FRNRAP, per germline. The CDR3 is made up of 15 amino acids. Trimming cost V 1 base and J 10 bases, with 19 bases left between them. The CDR3 here is CASGLGLTVGGSYTF. In DNA, the CDR3 is TGTGCTAGTGGTTTGGGCCTGACAGTGGGAGGTTCCTACACCTTC.

In this sample, this clonotype turned up many times. V is TRBV10-3 and J is TRBJ2-7, with TRBD2 matching 7 bases. Germline V gene sequence: CDR1 ENHRY, CDR2 SYGVKD. The CDR3 has 16 amino acids. V trimming: 3 bases; J trimming: 0 bases; junction bases outside the gene matches: 8. Written as DNA, the CDR3 is TGTGCCATCAGTGAAATCCCTAGCGGCAGCTCCTACGAGCAGTACTTC. Residues: CAISEIPSGSSYEQYF.

This clonotype was seen at least ten times. The rearrangement joins TRBV2 to TRBJ1-2; D may be TRBD1 (5 bases). The CDR3 spans 16 residues. V was cut by 5 bases and J by 1 base, with 17 bases left in between. Germline V gives CDR1 SNHLY, CDR2 FYNNEI. DNA of the CDR3: TGTGCCAGCAGTTTTATGGACAACTTCCTTAACTATGGCTACACCTTC. Amino acid sequence: CASSFMDNFLNYGYTF. Complete variable domain (other parts from reference TRBV2 and TRBJ1-2): EPEVTQTPSHQVTQMGQEVILRCVPISNHLYFYWYRQILGQKVEFLVSFYNNEISEKSEIFDDQFSVERPDGSNFTLKIRSTKLEDSAMYFCASSFMDNFLNYGYTFGSGTRLTVV.

This CDR3 is CASKLTGTKEYEQYF. For the CDR3, the DNA is TGTGCCAGTAAGTTGACCGGGACGAAGGAATACGAGCAGTACTTC. The V and J genes are TRBV19 and TRBJ2-7; the D call may be TRBD1 or TRBD2 (5 bases each). Germline V lookup: CDR1 LNHDA, CDR2 SQIVND (reference sequence). V lost 7 bases and J 4 bases, leaving 20 bases between the germline ends. The CDR3 is 15 amino acids.

This clonotype has at least ten counts. The V and J genes are TRBV7-8 and TRBJ1-2; 8 nucleotides line up with TRBD1. This CDR3 has 15 residues. The germline gives CDR1 SGHVS, CDR2 FQNEAQ. V dropped 1 base and J dropped 4; count of bases not matched to a gene: 5. CDR3 protein: CASSLEGQGGYGYTF. CDR3 bases: TGTGCCAGCAGCTTAGAAGGACAGGGCGGCTATGGCTACACCTTC.

This clonotype was recorded many times. V is TRBV7-6 and J is TRBJ2-1; tentative D call: TRBD2 (6 bases). Trimming removed 6 bases from V and 8 bases from J, with 11 bases in between. The CDR3 runs 12 residues. Germline CDR1 is SGHVS and CDR2 is FNYEAQ. Here the CDR3 DNA reads TGTGCCAGCAGGTCTAGCGTCGATGAGCAGTTCTTC. Its translation is CASRSSVDEQFF.

This clonotype was detected ten times or more. V gene TRBV20-1 combines with J gene TRBJ2-5, with D unresolved. The CDR3 runs 15 residues. V lost 0 bases, J lost 0 bases, and 11 bases lay in between. The germline CDR1 and CDR2 sequences are DFQATT and SNEGSKA (reference sequence). CDR3 DNA sequence: TGCAGTGCTAGAGATCGGGCCGGCCACCAAGAGACCCAGTACTTC. It specifies CSARDRAGHQETQYF.

This chain uses TRBV7-2 with TRBJ2-7; D is perhaps TRBD1 (7 bases). V was cut by 2 bases and J by 2 bases, with 16 bases left in between. The CDR3 has 16 amino acids. From germline, CDR1 is SGHTA and CDR2 FQGNSA. The CDR3 reads CASSLTVTGTPYEQYV. The CDR3 region has the DNA TGTGCCAGCAGCTTAACGGTGACAGGGACTCCCTACGAGCAGTACGTC.

The chain combines TRBV2 with TRBJ2-5; D not certain. Trimming removed 4 bases at V and 4 bases at J, with 16 bases between. Germline CDR1 reads SNHLY; CDR2 reads FYNNEI. The CDR3 runs to 15 residues. CDR3 residues: CASSGLAIPGETQYF. The CDR3 DNA follows: TGTGCCAGCAGTGGGTTAGCAATTCCGGGAGAGACCCAGTACTTC.

This clonotype was recorded many times. The chain couples TRBV5-1 to TRBJ2-1; D is possibly TRBD1 or TRBD2 (6 bases each). The CDR3 has 14 amino acids. V was trimmed by 5 bases and J by 10 bases, leaving 19 bases between them. CDR1 and CDR2 (germline): SGHRS, YFSETQ. The CDR3, as DNA: TGCGCCAGCAGAGACCTGGGGGGCGGGCGCGAGCAGTTCTTC. It translates to CASRDLGGGREQFF.

In this sample, this clonotype turned up many times. The rearrangement links TRBV14 to TRBJ2-7; D unclear. V lost 1 base to trimming and J lost 3 bases, with 13 bases between them. CDR1 is SGHDN, CDR2 FVKESK, per germline. CDR3 length: 15 residues. CDR3 nucleotide sequence: TGTGCCAGCAGCCAAGGGTCCCGCACGTACTACGAGCAGTACTTC. Residues: CASSQGSRTYYEQYF.

Many counts were recorded for this clonotype. The DNA of the CDR3 is TGTGCCAGCAGCGAGACTAGACTAGCGGGGGGGCAAGAGACCCAGTACTTC. Its translation is CASSETRLAGGQETQYF. The chain couples TRBV13 to TRBJ2-5, with TRBD2 identical over 14 bases. There are 17 residues in the CDR3. With 5 bases clipped from V and 2 bases from J, the junction kept 7 bases outside the gene matches. Looked up from germline, CDR1 is PRHDT and CDR2 is FYEKMQ (reference sequence). Combining the CDR3 with reference TRBV13 and TRBJ2-5 gives the whole variable domain AAGVIQSPRHLIKEKRETATLKCYPIPRHDTVYWYQQGPGQDPQFLISFYEKMQSDKGSIPDRFSAQQFSDYHSELNMSSLELGDSALYFCASSETRLAGGQETQYFGPGTRLLVL.

V and J are TRBV20-1 and TRBJ2-7; TRBD2 is a possible D gene (5 bases). CDR1 and CDR2 (germline): DFQATT, SNEGSKA (reference sequence). Trimming pared 0 bases from V and 5 bases from J, leaving 5 bases between. CDR3 length: 11 residues. The CDR3 nucleotides are TGCAGTGCTAGAGACGGGGACGAGCAGTACTTC. This encodes CSARDGDEQYF.

V usage is TRBV3-1 and J usage is TRBJ2-7; the match to TRBD1 covers 11 bases. The length of the CDR3 is 15 residues. Germline CDR1 LGHDT, CDR2 YNNKEL (reference sequence). Trimming at V came to 4 bases and at J to 7 bases, leaving 9 bases not matched to a gene. CDR3 region: CASSPFGQGAREQYF. The CDR3 region has the DNA TGTGCCAGCAGCCCCTTTGGACAGGGGGCGCGTGAGCAGTACTTC.

The chain couples TRBV10-3 to TRBJ2-7, with D maybe TRBD1 (5 bases). The CDR3 runs 15 residues. V was cut by 3 bases and J by 1 base, with 13 bases left in between. The germline V gene encodes CDR1 ENHRY and CDR2 SYGVKD. The CDR3 bases are TGTGCCATCAGTGAAGGGGAAACTTATTCCTACGAGCAGTACTTC. It yields the protein CAISEGETYSYEQYF.

The V call is TRBV6-2 or TRBV6-3, the J call TRBJ2-2; the match to TRBD2 covers 8 bases. V trimming: 5 bases; J trimming: 9 bases; junction bases outside the gene matches: 11. The CDR3 totals 15 residues. Germline V gives CDR1 MNHEY, CDR2 SVGEGT. The CDR3 here is CASSVSGDGSWELFF. CDR3 DNA: TGTGCCAGCAGTGTTAGCGGGGACGGTAGCTGGGAGCTGTTTTTT.